This T cell receptor beta chain was documented in a study of cytomegalovirus exposure and HLA in healthy donors. Study background: HLA-typed donors contributed about 85 million unique TCRs, which were held in an early data release.

General study results and limits: Common viral pathogens seemed, in a later analysis, to connect with several of the most significant clusters. Equally common other TCR beta chains were less clonally expanded than HLA-associated ones, a later analysis found.

Germline CDR1 and CDR2: SGHDT and YYEEEE. CDR3 length equals 15 residues. Trimming took off 4 bases at V and 2 bases at J, with 14 bases between the two ends. Note on this clone: Its antigen is not known.

Primers: 60 Vbeta forward and 13 Jbeta reverse. The data were produced by immunoSEQ multiplex PCR, yet TCRdb's version contains in-frame clones alone and is incomplete. The sample holds about 170,000 clones, about three quarters seen once. This TCR was recovered from a female donor in good health and CMV-seronegative. The sequencing sample was made of PBMCs. This chain links TRBV5-6 with TRBJ2-3, with D uncertain. The CDR3 DNA reads as TGTGCCAGCAGCCCCCTTTCAGTCCTCACAGATACGCAGTATTTT. The encoded protein is CASSPLSVLTDTQYF.